This T cell receptor beta chain emerged from a study of blood T cell repertoires in COVID-19. Whole-study context: PBMCs, B-cell-depleted T cells, or T cells provided the cDNA or gDNA that made up the material.

The CDR3 spans 17 residues. Germline CDR1 reads SGHVS; CDR2 reads FNYEAQ. V was clipped by 5 bases and J by 3 bases; unmatched bases: 12. Authors' methods: Nucleated cell counts were estimated from reference gene primer amplification. Method: immunoSEQ multiplex PCR; TCRdb's copy keeps in-frame clones and lacks some. That table furnishes V, J and clone size, whereas the DNA furnished D and trimming. The sample records about 150,000 clones, about 90% being singletons. Recruits, aged roughly 18 to 89 years, lived in 24 US areas. Participants' reported clinical history set cohort assignment. This TCR was recovered from a middle-aged woman who had been exposed to COVID-19. The chain links TRBV7-6 to TRBJ2-2, with TRBD2 matching over 7 bases. Input material: PBMCs or T cells enriched from blood (not recorded which). The CDR3 DNA is TGTGCCAGCAGCACCCCTAGGGCGGGAGCCCACACCGGGGAGCTGTTTTTT. Protein: CASSTPRAGAHTGELFF.